Listed below are T cell receptor beta chains from one sample, sequenced in a study of blood T cell repertoires in COVID-19. The data were produced by immunoSEQ multiplex PCR, yet TCRdb's version contains in-frame clones alone and is incomplete. Counted here are tens of thousands of clones, around 80% occurring once; the ten biggest clones make up over 3%. Sequenced sample: peripheral blood. The origin of the receptors is a man aged 55-75 years with acute or convalescent COVID-19. Each CDR3 is given with its conserved first and last residue. The D gene is left open where the match is weak. Size tells how often a clone was seen (once, few, many) or the class of an expanded clone, and some rows leave it out.

size: .
D: .
V: TRBV28
J: TRBJ2-7
CDR3: CAGRSVRLRDLTYEQYF
DNA: TGTGCCGGCAGATCTGTAAGGCTCCGGGACTTAACCTACGAGCAGTACTTC

size: .
D: TRBD1
V: TRBV10-3
J: TRBJ1-2
CDR3: CATRTGPNNYGYTF
DNA: TGTGCCACACGGACAGGGCCTAATAACTATGGCTACACCTTC

size: .
D: .
V: TRBV27
J: TRBJ2-7
CDR3: CASSTYLGYEQYF
DNA: TGTGCCAGCAGTACATACCTAGGCTACGAGCAGTACTTC

size: .
D: .
V: TRBV2
J: TRBJ2-1
CDR3: CASSERDGREQFF
DNA: TGTGCCAGCAGTGAACGCGACGGGAGAGAGCAGTTCTTC

size: .
D: .
V: TRBV5-5
J: TRBJ2-6
CDR3: CASSLRATLLTF
DNA: TGTGCCAGCAGCTTACGAGCCACCCTCCTGACTTTC

size: .
D: TRBD2
V: TRBV30
J: TRBJ2-1
CDR3: CAWSLGLAGGPFDEQFF
DNA: TGTGCCTGGAGCCTGGGACTAGCGGGAGGGCCCTTCGATGAGCAGTTCTTC

size: .
D: .
V: TRBV6-6
J: TRBJ1-1
CDR3: CASSLNDGERAFF
DNA: TGTGCCAGCAGCCTCAACGACGGGGAAAGAGCTTTCTTT

size: .
D: .
V: TRBV5-1
J: TRBJ1-5
CDR3: CASSFGRDQPQHF
DNA: TGCGCCAGCAGCTTTGGGAGGGACCAGCCCCAGCATTTT

size: .
D: TRBD2
V: TRBV7-2
J: TRBJ2-3
CDR3: CASSSYITSGSPPDTQYF
DNA: TGTGCCAGCAGCTCCTATATAACTAGCGGGAGTCCCCCAGATACGCAGTATTTT

size: .
D: TRBD1
V: TRBV27
J: TRBJ1-2
CDR3: CASSLLDRGPPYGYTF
DNA: TGTGCCAGCAGTTTATTGGACAGGGGGCCTCCCTATGGCTACACCTTC

size: .
D: TRBD1
V: TRBV7-2
J: TRBJ1-2
CDR3: CASSFGGQGAGYGYTF
DNA: TGTGCCAGCAGCTTTGGGGGGCAGGGGGCGGGCTATGGCTACACCTTC

size: .
D: TRBD1
V: TRBV5-6
J: TRBJ1-5
CDR3: CASSWGDREDTQHF
DNA: TGTGCCAGCAGCTGGGGGGACAGGGAGGACACACAGCATTTT

size: .
D: TRBD2
V: TRBV18
J: TRBJ2-5
CDR3: CASSPRGGRSSGETQYF
DNA: TGTGCCAGCTCACCACGGGGCGGGAGAAGTTCAGGAGAGACCCAGTACTTC

size: .
D: TRBD1
V: TRBV6-5
J: TRBJ1-6
CDR3: CASTSQGSKSPLHF
DNA: TGTGCCAGCACCTCACAGGGGTCAAAATCACCCCTCCACTTT

size: .
D: .
V: TRBV7-3
J: TRBJ2-3
CDR3: CASSLRPPGTDTQYF
DNA: TGTGCCAGCAGCTTAAGGCCCCCCGGCACAGATACGCAGTATTTT

size: .
D: TRBD1
V: TRBV5-1
J: TRBJ1-2
CDR3: CASSLATRTGFNGYTF
DNA: TGCGCCAGCAGCTTGGCCACCCGGACAGGCTTTAATGGCTACACCTTC

size: .
D: .
V: TRBV19
J: TRBJ1-5
CDR3: CASSKRHDSNQPQHF
DNA: TGTGCCAGTAGTAAAAGACACGATAGCAATCAGCCCCAGCATTTT

size: once
D: .
V: TRBV3-1/TRBV3-2
J: TRBJ2-3
CDR3: CASSRHRGARGTDTQYF
DNA: TGTGCCAGCAGCCGCCATAGGGGCGCCCGGGGCACAGATACGCAGTATTTT

size: once
D: TRBD2
V: TRBV28
J: TRBJ2-3
CDR3: CASSTSGRRDTQYF
DNA: TGTGCCAGCTCTACTAGCGGGAGGCGGGATACGCAGTATTTT

size: .
D: TRBD1
V: TRBV28
J: TRBJ2-4
CDR3: CASSAPGTGANIQYF
DNA: TGTGCCAGCAGTGCCCCCGGGACAGGGGCTAACATTCAGTACTTC

size: .
D: .
V: TRBV6-5
J: TRBJ1-1
CDR3: CASSYSWGRGNTEAFF
DNA: TGTGCCAGCAGTTACTCGTGGGGTAGGGGGAACACTGAAGCTTTCTTT

size: once
D: .
V: TRBV19
J: TRBJ1-6
CDR3: CASSMVGLGNSPLHF
DNA: TGTGCCAGTAGTATGGTGGGGCTCGGAAATTCACCCCTCCACTTT

size: .
D: TRBD1
V: TRBV18
J: TRBJ2-7
CDR3: CASSQDRITYEQYF
DNA: TGTGCCAGCTCACAGGACAGGATCACCTACGAGCAGTACTTC

size: .
D: TRBD2
V: TRBV7-6
J: TRBJ2-7
CDR3: CASSLPHPGGGRGEQYF
DNA: TGTGCCAGCAGCTTACCCCACCCGGGTGGCGGGAGAGGCGAGCAGTACTTC

size: .
D: TRBD1
V: TRBV7-9
J: TRBJ1-5
CDR3: CASSLGRSGTVSNQPQHF
DNA: TGTGCCAGCAGCTTGGGGCGTTCCGGGACAGTTAGCAATCAGCCCCAGCATTTT

size: .
D: TRBD1
V: TRBV28
J: TRBJ1-2
CDR3: CASSSGTGGVQYGYTF
DNA: TGTGCCAGCAGTTCCGGGACAGGGGGCGTTCAATATGGCTACACCTTC

size: few
D: TRBD1
V: TRBV11-2
J: TRBJ1-5
CDR3: CASSLAGTANQPQHF
DNA: TGTGCCAGCAGCTTGGCCGGGACAGCTAATCAGCCCCAGCATTTT

size: .
D: .
V: TRBV7-9
J: TRBJ2-3
CDR3: CASSPRGPDTQYF
DNA: TGTGCCAGCAGCCCCCGGGGTCCAGATACGCAGTATTTT

size: .
D: TRBD2
V: TRBV2
J: TRBJ2-1
CDR3: CASLAGSYNEQFF
DNA: TGTGCCAGTCTAGCGGGATCATACAATGAGCAGTTCTTC

size: .
D: .
V: TRBV13
J: TRBJ2-7
CDR3: CASSLEPGGSYEQYF
DNA: TGTGCCAGCAGCTTAGAGCCAGGAGGTTCCTACGAGCAGTACTTC

size: .
D: .
V: TRBV28
J: TRBJ1-3
CDR3: CASSSGGSGNTIYF
DNA: TGTGCCAGCAGTTCGGGGGGCTCTGGAAACACCATATATTTT

size: .
D: TRBD1
V: TRBV7-2
J: TRBJ1-2
CDR3: CASTPKPGQGRLIGYTF
DNA: TGTGCCAGCACCCCTAAGCCCGGACAGGGTCGATTGATTGGCTACACCTTC

size: .
D: TRBD1
V: TRBV9
J: TRBJ1-1
CDR3: CASSLGQGEAFF
DNA: TGTGCCAGCAGCCTAGGACAGGGTGAAGCTTTCTTT

size: .
D: .
V: TRBV7-2
J: TRBJ2-7
CDR3: CASSLDSPAGGYEQYF
DNA: TGTGCCAGCAGCTTAGATTCCCCAGCAGGTGGCTACGAGCAGTACTTC

size: few
D: .
V: TRBV1
J: TRBJ2-7
CDR3: CTSSLDDTGDEQYF
DNA: TGCACCAGCAGCCTAGATGACACAGGGGACGAGCAGTACTTC

size: .
D: TRBD1
V: TRBV7-2
J: TRBJ2-1
CDR3: CASSLTGGRQFF
DNA: TGTGCCAGCAGCTTGACAGGGGGACGGCAGTTCTTC

size: .
D: TRBD1
V: TRBV3-1/TRBV3-2
J: TRBJ2-4
CDR3: CASSQDRDRDLAKNIQYF
DNA: TGTGCCAGCAGCCAAGATCGGGACAGGGATCTAGCCAAAAACATTCAGTACTTC

size: .
D: TRBD1
V: TRBV29-1
J: TRBJ1-4
CDR3: CSVSGQGDEKLFF
DNA: TGCAGCGTTTCGGGGCAGGGGGACGAAAAACTGTTTTTT

size: .
D: .
V: TRBV2
J: TRBJ2-2
CDR3: CASSEFGVTGELFF
DNA: TGTGCCAGCAGTGAATTCGGGGTTACCGGGGAGCTGTTTTTT

size: .
D: .
V: TRBV19
J: TRBJ1-1
CDR3: CASSFPPGQTMNTEAFF
DNA: TGTGCCAGTAGTTTCCCCCCGGGACAAACCATGAACACTGAAGCTTTCTTT

size: .
D: TRBD2
V: TRBV7-8
J: TRBJ2-1
CDR3: CASSHGLAGGQYNEQFF
DNA: TGTGCCAGCAGCCACGGACTAGCGGGAGGGCAGTACAATGAGCAGTTCTTC

size: .
D: .
V: TRBV18
J: TRBJ2-4
CDR3: CASSPGGQTRLENIQYF
DNA: TGTGCCAGCTCACCCGGAGGACAGACCCGATTAGAAAACATTCAGTACTTC

size: once
D: TRBD2
V: TRBV28
J: TRBJ2-3
CDR3: CASSPTSGSPTDTQYF
DNA: TGTGCCAGCAGTCCGACTAGCGGGTCTCCCACAGATACGCAGTATTTT

size: .
D: .
V: TRBV7-2
J: TRBJ1-1
CDR3: CASSLVGQNRAFF
DNA: TGTGCCAGCAGCTTAGTTGGACAGAACCGAGCTTTCTTT

size: once
D: .
V: TRBV7-3
J: TRBJ2-2
CDR3: CASSRHNTGELFF
DNA: TGTGCCAGCAGCCGACACAACACCGGGGAGCTGTTTTTT

size: .
D: TRBD1
V: TRBV5-4
J: TRBJ1-3
CDR3: CASSPDRAGGNTIYF
DNA: TGTGCCAGCAGCCCGGACAGGGCTGGTGGAAACACCATATATTTT

size: .
D: .
V: TRBV11-2
J: TRBJ1-5
CDR3: CASSLVPGVSLHF
DNA: TGTGCCAGCAGCTTAGTCCCGGGAGTGAGTTTACATTTT

size: once
D: TRBD1
V: TRBV4-3
J: TRBJ1-2
CDR3: CASSPTGGAEDGYTF
DNA: TGCGCCAGCAGCCCGACAGGGGGCGCCGAGGATGGCTACACCTTC

size: .
D: .
V: TRBV5-4
J: TRBJ2-7
CDR3: CASSLDRSYEQYF
DNA: TGTGCCAGCAGCTTAGACAGATCCTACGAGCAGTACTTC

size: .
D: .
V: TRBV10-3
J: TRBJ1-1
CDR3: CAISEPGDVAAGNTEAFF
DNA: TGTGCCATCAGTGAGCCAGGGGACGTGGCGGCAGGGAACACTGAAGCTTTCTTT

size: .
D: .
V: TRBV7-9
J: TRBJ1-2
CDR3: CASSPGWEGYTF
DNA: TGTGCCAGCAGCCCTGGCTGGGAGGGCTACACCTTC

size: few
D: .
V: TRBV11-2
J: TRBJ2-2
CDR3: CASSLTSASNTGELFF
DNA: TGTGCCAGCAGCTTAACGAGCGCCTCGAACACCGGGGAGCTGTTTTTT